This T cell receptor beta chain was retrieved from a study of T cells after yellow fever vaccination. This clonotype appeared a few times. As yet, its antigen is unknown. 5'RACE template switching added a universal primer site and UMIs to TCR cDNA. TCRdb itself ran the 5' RACE reads through MiXCR, one entry per CDR3 protein. Of 300,000 to 350,000 distinct CDR3 sequences in the sample, about 8.3% were seen once. Points from the study as a whole: Abundant clonotypes from the bulk population could get into FACS-sorted repertoires as contaminants. Some clonotypes were seen in both the CD4 and the CD8 compartments. These made up a small share and likely arose from convergent recombination. Reappearing after the booster were most of the clones from primary vaccination (96% CD4, around 90% CD8).

The V gene end was trimmed by 5 bases and the J gene end by 5 bases; junction bases not matched to a gene: 14. CDR1 is DFQATT, CDR2 SNEGSKA, per germline (reference sequence). The CDR3 is 15 amino acids. The sequencing used PBMCs, collected roughly 47 days after the first yellow fever vaccination. The genes are TRBV20-1 and TRBJ2-5, with 7 bases that match TRBD2. This sequence originates from a man younger than 30 who received the YFV17D yellow fever vaccine. The chain's CDR3 is CSAPQRGGDAETQYF. The CDR3 DNA reads TGCAGTGCTCCCCAGCGGGGAGGGGACGCGGAGACCCAGTACTTC.